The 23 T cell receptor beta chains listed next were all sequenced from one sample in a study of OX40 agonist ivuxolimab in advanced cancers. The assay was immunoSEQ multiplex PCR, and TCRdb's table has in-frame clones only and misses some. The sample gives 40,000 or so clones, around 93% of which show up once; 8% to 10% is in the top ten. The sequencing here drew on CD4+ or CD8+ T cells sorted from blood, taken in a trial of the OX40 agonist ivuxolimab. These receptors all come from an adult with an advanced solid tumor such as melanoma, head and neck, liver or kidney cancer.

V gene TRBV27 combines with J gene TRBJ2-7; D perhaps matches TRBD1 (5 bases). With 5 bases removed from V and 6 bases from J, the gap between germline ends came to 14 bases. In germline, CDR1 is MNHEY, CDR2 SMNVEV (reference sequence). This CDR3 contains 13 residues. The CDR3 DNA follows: TGTGCCAGCAGTAGCTTCCTTAGGGGCGAGCAGTACTTC. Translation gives CASSSFLRGEQYF.

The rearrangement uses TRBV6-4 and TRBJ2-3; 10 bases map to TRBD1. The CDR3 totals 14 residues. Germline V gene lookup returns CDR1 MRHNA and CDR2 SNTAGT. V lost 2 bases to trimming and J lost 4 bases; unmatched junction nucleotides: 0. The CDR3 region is CASSDGTGADTQYF. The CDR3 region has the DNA TGTGCCAGCAGTGACGGGACAGGGGCAGATACGCAGTATTTT.

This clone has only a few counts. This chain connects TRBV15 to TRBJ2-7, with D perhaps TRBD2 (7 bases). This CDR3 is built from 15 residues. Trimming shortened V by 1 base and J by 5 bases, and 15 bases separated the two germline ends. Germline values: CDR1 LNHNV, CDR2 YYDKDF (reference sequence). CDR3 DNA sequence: TGTGCCACCAGCAGAGTGGGGGGGCGCGGGGACGAGCAGTACTTC. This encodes CATSRVGGRGDEQYF.

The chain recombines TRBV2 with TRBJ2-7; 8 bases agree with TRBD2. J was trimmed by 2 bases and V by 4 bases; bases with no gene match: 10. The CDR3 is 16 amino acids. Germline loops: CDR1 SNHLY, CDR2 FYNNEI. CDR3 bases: TGTGCCAGCAGTGCACTGACTAGCGATCGACCCTACGAGCAGTACTTC. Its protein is CASSALTSDRPYEQYF.

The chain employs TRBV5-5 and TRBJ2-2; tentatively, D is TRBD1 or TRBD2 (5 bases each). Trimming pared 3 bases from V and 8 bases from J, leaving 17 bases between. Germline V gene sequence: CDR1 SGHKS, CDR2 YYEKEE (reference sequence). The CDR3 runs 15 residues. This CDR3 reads CASSWGTSSWGELFF. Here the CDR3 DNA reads TGTGCCAGCAGCTGGGGGACCTCCAGTTGGGGGGAGCTGTTTTTT. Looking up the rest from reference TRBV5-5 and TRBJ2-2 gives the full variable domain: DAGVTQSPTHLIKTRGQQVTLRCSPISGHKSVSWYQQVLGQGPQFIFQYYEKEERGRGNFPDRFSARQFPNYSSELNVNALLLGDSALYLCASSWGTSSWGELFFGEGSRLTVL.

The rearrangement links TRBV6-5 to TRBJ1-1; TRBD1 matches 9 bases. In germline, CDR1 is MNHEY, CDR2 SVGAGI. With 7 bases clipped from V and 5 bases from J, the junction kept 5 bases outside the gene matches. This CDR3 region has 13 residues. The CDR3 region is CASTGQGKTEAFF. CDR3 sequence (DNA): TGTGCCAGCACCGGACAGGGGAAAACTGAAGCTTTCTTT.

The CDR3 here is CASSRSGTGANVLTF. The CDR3 nucleotides are TGTGCCAGCAGCCGGTCGGGGACCGGGGCCAACGTCCTGACTTTC. The V call is TRBV5-4, the J call TRBJ2-6; the D gene could be TRBD1 or TRBD2 (5 bases each). The V end lost 4 bases, the J end lost 4 bases, and 12 bases lay between the germline ends. The CDR3 is 15 residues long. CDR1 is SGHNT and CDR2 is YYREEE in the germline V gene (reference sequence).

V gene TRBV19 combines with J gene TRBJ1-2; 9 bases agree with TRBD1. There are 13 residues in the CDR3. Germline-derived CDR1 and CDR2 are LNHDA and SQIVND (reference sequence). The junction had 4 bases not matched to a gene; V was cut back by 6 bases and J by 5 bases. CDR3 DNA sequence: TGTGCCAGTAGCACAGGGGGCTCGTATGGCTACACCTTC. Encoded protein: CASSTGGSYGYTF.

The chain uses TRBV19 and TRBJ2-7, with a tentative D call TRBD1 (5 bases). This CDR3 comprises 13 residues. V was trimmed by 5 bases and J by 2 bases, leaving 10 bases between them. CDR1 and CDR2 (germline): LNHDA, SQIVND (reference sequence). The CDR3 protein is CASSFGRAYEQYF. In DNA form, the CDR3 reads TGTGCCAGTAGTTTTGGCAGGGCCTACGAGCAGTACTTC.

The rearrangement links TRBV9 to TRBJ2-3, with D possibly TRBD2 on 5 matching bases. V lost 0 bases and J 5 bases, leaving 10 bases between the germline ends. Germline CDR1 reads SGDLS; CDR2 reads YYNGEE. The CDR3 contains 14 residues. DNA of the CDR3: TGTGCCAGCAGCGTAGGATTAGGAGGAGATACGCAGTATTTT. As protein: CASSVGLGGDTQYF.

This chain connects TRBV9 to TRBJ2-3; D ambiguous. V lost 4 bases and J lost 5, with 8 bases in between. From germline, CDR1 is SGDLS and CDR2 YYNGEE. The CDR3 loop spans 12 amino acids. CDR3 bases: TGTGCCAGCAGCCCCCATGTAGATACGCAGTATTTT. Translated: CASSPHVDTQYF.

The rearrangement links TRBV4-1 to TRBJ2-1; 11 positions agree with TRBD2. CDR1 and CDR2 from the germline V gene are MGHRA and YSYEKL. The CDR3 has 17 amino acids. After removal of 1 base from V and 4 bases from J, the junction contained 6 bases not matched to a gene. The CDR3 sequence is CASSQATSGTTYNEQFF. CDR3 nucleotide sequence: TGCGCCAGCAGCCAAGCGACTAGCGGGACCACTTACAATGAGCAGTTCTTC.

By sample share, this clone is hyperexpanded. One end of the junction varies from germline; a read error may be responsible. CDR3 amino acids: CTWNSGLNTEAFF. The CDR3 DNA follows: TGTACCTGGAATAGTGGCTTGAACACTGAAGCTTTCTTT. The chain is built from TRBV30 and TRBJ1-1; no definite D call. Germline CDR1 GTSNPN, CDR2 SVGIG (reference sequence). The CDR3 is 13 amino acids.

CDR3 amino acids: CASSPGLSSYEQYF. For the CDR3, the DNA is TGTGCCAGCAGCCCGGGACTGAGCTCCTACGAGCAGTACTTC. The chain uses TRBV7-8 and TRBJ2-7, with D perhaps TRBD2 (6 bases). The CDR3 runs to 14 residues. Germline loops: CDR1 SGHVS, CDR2 FQNEAQ. Trimming left V 5 bases short and J 0 bases short, with 11 bases between.

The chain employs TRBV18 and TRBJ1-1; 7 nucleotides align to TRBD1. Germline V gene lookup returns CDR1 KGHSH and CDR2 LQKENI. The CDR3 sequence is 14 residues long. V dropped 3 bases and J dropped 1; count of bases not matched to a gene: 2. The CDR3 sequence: CASSPTGTNTEAFF. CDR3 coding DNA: TGTGCCAGCTCACCGACAGGGACGAACACTGAAGCTTTCTTT.

Here the CDR3 reads CASSYVGEKLFF. CDR3 bases: TGTGCCAGCAGTTATGTCGGTGAAAAACTGTTTTTT. The rearrangement links TRBV6-6 to TRBJ1-4; the D is unclear. V gave up 3 bases and J gave up 7 bases, with 6 bases separating them. Germline V gene data show CDR1 as MNHNY and CDR2 as SVGAGI (reference sequence). The CDR3 totals 12 residues.

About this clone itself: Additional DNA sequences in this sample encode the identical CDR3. The CDR3 DNA is TGTGCCAGCAGCTTACAGGATGAGCAGTTCTTC. It encodes CASSLQDEQFF. The rearrangement uses TRBV7-9 and TRBJ2-1; no definite D call. CDR3 length equals 11 residues. Between the trimmed V and J ends, which lost 2 bases and 8 bases, there was a span of 4 bases. CDR1 SEHNR and CDR2 FQNEAQ come from the germline V gene (reference sequence).

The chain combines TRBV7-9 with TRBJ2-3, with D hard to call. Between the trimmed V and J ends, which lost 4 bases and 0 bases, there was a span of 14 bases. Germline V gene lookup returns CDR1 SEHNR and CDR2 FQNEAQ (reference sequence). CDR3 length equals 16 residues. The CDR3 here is CASSSLGPLSTDTQYF. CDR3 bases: TGTGCCAGCAGCTCCCTAGGACCCTTGAGCACAGATACGCAGTATTTT.

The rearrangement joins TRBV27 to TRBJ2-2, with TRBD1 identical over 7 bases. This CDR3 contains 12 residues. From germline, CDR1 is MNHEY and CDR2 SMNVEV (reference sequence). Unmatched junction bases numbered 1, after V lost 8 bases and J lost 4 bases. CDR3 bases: TGTGCCAGCGGGACAGTCACCGGGGAGCTGTTTTTT. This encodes CASGTVTGELFF.

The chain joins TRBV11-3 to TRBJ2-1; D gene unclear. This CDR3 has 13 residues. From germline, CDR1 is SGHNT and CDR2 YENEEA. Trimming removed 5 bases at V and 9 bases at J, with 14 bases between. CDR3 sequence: CASSLLPSGEQFF. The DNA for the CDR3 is TGTGCCAGCAGCCTCCTACCTTCGGGTGAGCAGTTCTTC.

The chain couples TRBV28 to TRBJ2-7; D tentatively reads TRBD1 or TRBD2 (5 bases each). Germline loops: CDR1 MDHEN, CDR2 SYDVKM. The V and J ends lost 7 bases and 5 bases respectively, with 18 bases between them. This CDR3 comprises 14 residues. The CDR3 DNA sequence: TGTGCCAGCAATTCCGGGACCCGGCCCCACGAGCAGTACTTC. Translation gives CASNSGTRPHEQYF.

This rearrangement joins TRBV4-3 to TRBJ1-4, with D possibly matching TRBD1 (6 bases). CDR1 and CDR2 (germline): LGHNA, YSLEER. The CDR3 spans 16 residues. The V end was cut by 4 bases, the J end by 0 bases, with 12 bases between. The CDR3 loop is CASSLRQAATNEKLFF. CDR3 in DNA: TGCGCCAGCAGCCTACGACAGGCTGCAACTAATGAAAAACTGTTTTTT.

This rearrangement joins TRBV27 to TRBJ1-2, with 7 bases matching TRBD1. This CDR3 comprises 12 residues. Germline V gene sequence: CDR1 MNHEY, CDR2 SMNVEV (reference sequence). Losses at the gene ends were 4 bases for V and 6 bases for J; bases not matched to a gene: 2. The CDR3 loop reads CASSSGGHGYTF. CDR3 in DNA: TGTGCCAGCAGTTCAGGGGGTCATGGCTACACCTTC.